Each of the 5 T cell receptor beta chains below was sequenced from the same sample in a study of T cell responses to AZD1222 COVID-19 vaccine. The data were produced by immunoSEQ multiplex PCR, yet TCRdb's version contains in-frame clones alone and is incomplete. The table shows 120,000 to 150,000 clones, with roughly 88% occurring only once. The sample in question was peripheral blood, obtained 28 days after the second AZD1222 dose. Receptor source: an adult who received the AZD1222 COVID-19 vaccine.

The chain is built from TRBV28 and TRBJ1-1, with D perhaps TRBD1 (6 bases). The germline V and J ends were trimmed by 10 bases and 2 bases, with 17 bases remaining between them. The CDR3 has 14 residues. Per germline, CDR1 MDHEN and CDR2 SYDVKM. The CDR3 spells CATLWGRGNTEAFF. CDR3 nucleotides: TGTGCCACTCTTTGGGGCAGGGGTAACACTGAAGCTTTCTTT.

The J gene is TRBJ1-6, the V gene TRBV2; D remains ambiguous. V gave up 4 bases and J gave up 9 bases, with 7 bases separating them. CDR1 SNHLY and CDR2 FYNNEI come from the germline V gene. This CDR3 is 12 amino acids long. The CDR3 is CASSGIGSPLHF. The CDR3 nucleotides are TGTGCCAGCAGTGGTATCGGTTCACCCCTCCACTTT.

This clone was counted a single time. The V gene is TRBV5-6, the J gene TRBJ2-7; 7 bases align to TRBD1. Germline CDR1 reads SGHDT; CDR2 reads YYEEEE. V lost 3 bases to trimming and J lost 6 bases; unmatched junction nucleotides: 6. This CDR3 spans 13 amino acids. The CDR3 protein is CASSSLTGFEQYF. CDR3 in DNA: TGTGCCAGCAGCTCGCTGACAGGGTTCGAGCAGTACTTC. Filled out from reference TRBV5-6 and TRBJ2-7, the complete variable domain reads DAGVTQSPTHLIKTRGQQVTLRCSPKSGHDTVSWYQQALGQGPQFIFQYYEEEERQRGNFPDRFSGHQFPNYSSELNVNALLLGDSALYLCASSSLTGFEQYFGPGTRLTVT.

The J gene is TRBJ1-1, the V gene TRBV7-9, with D hard to call. V shed 3 bases and J shed 5 bases, with 7 bases lying between them. Germline V gene lookup returns CDR1 SEHNR and CDR2 FQNEAQ (reference sequence). The CDR3 loop spans 12 amino acids. The CDR3 spells CASSFFRTEAFF. The CDR3, as DNA: TGTGCCAGCAGCTTTTTTAGAACTGAAGCTTTCTTT.

This sequence joins TRBV5-1 and TRBJ2-7, with 9 bases identical to TRBD1. CDR3 length: 15 amino acids. Germline values: CDR1 SGHRS, CDR2 YFSETQ. V lost 4 bases, J lost 4 bases, and 9 bases stayed unmatched. DNA for the CDR3: TGCGCCAGCAGCCTGGGACAGGGTGAAGGATACGAGCAGTACTTC. It codes for CASSLGQGEGYEQYF.